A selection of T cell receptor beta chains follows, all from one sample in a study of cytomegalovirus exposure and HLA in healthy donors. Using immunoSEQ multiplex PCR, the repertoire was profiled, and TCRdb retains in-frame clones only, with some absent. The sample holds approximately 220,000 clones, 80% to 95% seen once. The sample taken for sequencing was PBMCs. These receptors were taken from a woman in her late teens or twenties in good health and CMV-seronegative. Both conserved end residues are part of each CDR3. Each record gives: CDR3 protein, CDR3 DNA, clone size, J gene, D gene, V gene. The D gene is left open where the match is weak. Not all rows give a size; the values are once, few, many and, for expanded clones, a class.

cdr3_aa: CAREWTDRPVVELFF
cdr3_nt: TGTGCCAGGGAGTGGACCGACAGGCCGGTAGTAGAACTGTTTTTT
clone_size: NA
j_call: TRBJ1-4
d_call: NA
v_call: TRBV6-4

cdr3_aa: CAWSGPEGETQYF
cdr3_nt: TGTGCCTGGAGTGGCCCGGAGGGAGAGACCCAGTACTTC
clone_size: NA
j_call: TRBJ2-5
d_call: NA
v_call: TRBV30

cdr3_aa: CASSPLIRAPIGQPQHF
cdr3_nt: TGTGCCAGCAGTCCCCTGATCAGGGCTCCAATAGGTCAGCCCCAGCATTTT
clone_size: NA
j_call: TRBJ1-5
d_call: NA
v_call: TRBV28

cdr3_aa: CAWSVAVGGEAFF
cdr3_nt: TGTGCCTGGAGTGTGGCTGTGGGGGGGGAAGCTTTCTTT
clone_size: NA
j_call: TRBJ1-1
d_call: NA
v_call: TRBV30

cdr3_aa: CASSSGTAPYEQYF
cdr3_nt: TGTGCCAGCAGCTCCGGGACAGCCCCCTACGAGCAGTACTTC
clone_size: NA
j_call: TRBJ2-7
d_call: TRBD1
v_call: TRBV7-8

cdr3_aa: CASSGGAGYAYGYTF
cdr3_nt: TGTGCCAGCAGTGGGGGGGCGGGCTATGCCTATGGCTACACCTTC
clone_size: once
j_call: TRBJ1-2
d_call: NA
v_call: TRBV28

cdr3_aa: CASSQDRSNEQYF
cdr3_nt: TGTGCCAGCAGCCAAGACCGGAGTAACGAGCAGTACTTC
clone_size: NA
j_call: TRBJ2-7
d_call: NA
v_call: TRBV4-2

cdr3_aa: CASSLDRAEKLFF
cdr3_nt: TGTGCCAGCAGTTTGGACAGGGCAGAAAAACTGTTTTTT
clone_size: NA
j_call: TRBJ1-4
d_call: TRBD1
v_call: TRBV6-6

cdr3_aa: CASSLEAVGSGANVLTF
cdr3_nt: TGCGCCAGCAGCTTGGAAGCGGTAGGTTCTGGGGCCAACGTCCTGACTTTC
clone_size: NA
j_call: TRBJ2-6
d_call: NA
v_call: TRBV5-1

cdr3_aa: CASSVGRGAEGNTIYF
cdr3_nt: TGTGCCAGCAGCGTAGGCCGGGGAGCGGAGGGAAACACCATATATTTT
clone_size: NA
j_call: TRBJ1-3
d_call: NA
v_call: TRBV9

cdr3_aa: CAWTGGAGANVLTF
cdr3_nt: TGTGCCTGGACAGGGGGAGCTGGGGCCAACGTCCTGACTTTC
clone_size: NA
j_call: TRBJ2-6
d_call: TRBD1
v_call: TRBV30

cdr3_aa: CSVDYRLGGEQYF
cdr3_nt: TGCAGCGTTGACTACAGGCTGGGGGGGGAGCAGTACTTC
clone_size: NA
j_call: TRBJ2-7
d_call: TRBD2
v_call: TRBV29-1

cdr3_aa: CASSLPGLAGADTQYF
cdr3_nt: TGTGCCAGCAGCTTGCCCGGACTAGCGGGTGCAGATACGCAGTATTTT
clone_size: NA
j_call: TRBJ2-3
d_call: TRBD2
v_call: TRBV7-8

cdr3_aa: CASSLEGVARWGGELFF
cdr3_nt: TGCGCCAGCAGCTTGGAAGGGGTCGCGCGTTGGGGCGGGGAGCTGTTTTTT
clone_size: NA
j_call: TRBJ2-2
d_call: NA
v_call: TRBV5-1

cdr3_aa: CASSQEGLYNEQFF
cdr3_nt: TGCGCCAGCAGCCAAGAGGGACTTTACAATGAGCAGTTCTTC
clone_size: few
j_call: TRBJ2-1
d_call: NA
v_call: TRBV4-1

cdr3_aa: CARGQGTGELFF
cdr3_nt: TGTGCCAGAGGACAGGGGACCGGGGAGCTGTTTTTT
clone_size: NA
j_call: TRBJ2-2
d_call: TRBD1
v_call: TRBV7-9

cdr3_aa: CASSLGTSGEGYEQYF
cdr3_nt: TGCGCCAGCAGCTTGGGGACTAGCGGAGAAGGCTACGAGCAGTACTTC
clone_size: NA
j_call: TRBJ2-7
d_call: TRBD2
v_call: TRBV5-1

cdr3_aa: CASNPGGRNQPQHF
cdr3_nt: TGTGCCAGTAATCCCGGCGGTCGCAATCAGCCCCAGCATTTT
clone_size: NA
j_call: TRBJ1-5
d_call: NA
v_call: TRBV19

cdr3_aa: CASSEDSSGANVLTF
cdr3_nt: TGTGCCAGCAGTGAAGACAGCTCTGGGGCCAACGTCCTGACTTTC
clone_size: medium-sized
j_call: TRBJ2-6
d_call: NA
v_call: TRBV6-1

cdr3_aa: CASRVRGQGPDTQYF
cdr3_nt: TGTGCCAGCAGGGTGAGAGGACAGGGGCCAGATACGCAGTATTTT
clone_size: NA
j_call: TRBJ2-3
d_call: TRBD1
v_call: TRBV7-9

cdr3_aa: CASSNRGRQGLSNQPQHF
cdr3_nt: TGTGCCAGCAGCAATAGAGGAAGACAGGGATTGAGCAATCAGCCCCAGCATTTT
clone_size: NA
j_call: TRBJ1-5
d_call: TRBD1
v_call: TRBV7-8

cdr3_aa: CARGGLAASYNEQFF
cdr3_nt: TGTGCTCGGGGTGGGTTAGCGGCCTCCTACAATGAGCAGTTCTTC
clone_size: NA
j_call: TRBJ2-1
d_call: NA
v_call: TRBV2

cdr3_aa: CASRVNRAYGYTF
cdr3_nt: TGTGCCAGCAGGGTGAACAGGGCCTATGGCTACACCTTC
clone_size: NA
j_call: TRBJ1-2
d_call: NA
v_call: TRBV5-6

cdr3_aa: CASSFRAHYGYTF
cdr3_nt: TGTGCCAGCAGTTTCCGTGCGCACTATGGCTACACCTTC
clone_size: once
j_call: TRBJ1-2
d_call: NA
v_call: TRBV28

cdr3_aa: CASNRGTNTGELFF
cdr3_nt: TGCGCCAGCAACCGCGGGACGAACACCGGGGAGCTGTTTTTT
clone_size: NA
j_call: TRBJ2-2
d_call: NA
v_call: TRBV5-1

cdr3_aa: CSVTDRSNTDTQYF
cdr3_nt: TGCAGCGTTACCGACAGGAGCAACACAGATACGCAGTATTTT
clone_size: NA
j_call: TRBJ2-3
d_call: NA
v_call: TRBV29-1

cdr3_aa: CASSLVGRGMDTEAFF
cdr3_nt: TGCGCCAGCAGCTTGGTGGGCAGGGGGATGGACACTGAAGCTTTCTTT
clone_size: NA
j_call: TRBJ1-1
d_call: TRBD1
v_call: TRBV5-1

cdr3_aa: CASSYRGSNTEAFF
cdr3_nt: TGTGCCAGCAGTTACAGGGGCTCGAACACTGAAGCTTTCTTT
clone_size: NA
j_call: TRBJ1-1
d_call: NA
v_call: TRBV6-5

cdr3_aa: CASLTGASTDTQYF
cdr3_nt: TGTGCCAGCCTGACAGGGGCGAGCACAGATACGCAGTATTTT
clone_size: once
j_call: TRBJ2-3
d_call: TRBD1
v_call: TRBV2

cdr3_aa: CASSQGLTATNEKLFF
cdr3_nt: TGCGCCAGCAGCCAAGGACTGACAGCAACTAATGAAAAACTGTTTTTT
clone_size: NA
j_call: TRBJ1-4
d_call: NA
v_call: TRBV4-1

cdr3_aa: CASSIDLLMNTEAFF
cdr3_nt: TGTGCCAGTAGTATAGATCTTCTTATGAACACTGAAGCTTTCTTT
clone_size: NA
j_call: TRBJ1-1
d_call: NA
v_call: TRBV19

cdr3_aa: CASRAGLGRLDEQFF
cdr3_nt: TGTGCCAGCAGGGCGGGACTAGGGCGTTTGGATGAGCAGTTCTTC
clone_size: NA
j_call: TRBJ2-1
d_call: TRBD2
v_call: TRBV5-4

cdr3_aa: CASSFYVTGTGGNEQFF
cdr3_nt: TGCGCCAGCAGCTTCTATGTTACCGGGACAGGGGGCAATGAGCAGTTCTTC
clone_size: NA
j_call: TRBJ2-1
d_call: TRBD1
v_call: TRBV5-1

cdr3_aa: CASSSSRGRKLFF
cdr3_nt: TGTGCCAGCAGTTCTTCTCGGGGTCGAAAACTGTTTTTT
clone_size: NA
j_call: TRBJ1-4
d_call: NA
v_call: TRBV6-5

cdr3_aa: CASSGTGIGYTF
cdr3_nt: TGTGCCAGTAGTGGGACAGGGATTGGCTACACCTTC
clone_size: NA
j_call: TRBJ1-2
d_call: TRBD1
v_call: TRBV19

cdr3_aa: CASSQSGRAYNEQFF
cdr3_nt: TGTGCCAGCAGCCAAAGCGGGAGGGCCTACAATGAGCAGTTCTTC
clone_size: NA
j_call: TRBJ2-1
d_call: TRBD2
v_call: TRBV7-8

cdr3_aa: CASSALTSASETQYF
cdr3_nt: TGTGCCAGCAGCGCTTTAACTAGCGCGTCGGAGACCCAGTACTTC
clone_size: NA
j_call: TRBJ2-5
d_call: TRBD2
v_call: TRBV6-1

cdr3_aa: CASSLGDTTNYGYTF
cdr3_nt: TGTGCCAGCAGCTTGGGGGACACCACCAACTATGGCTACACCTTC
clone_size: NA
j_call: TRBJ1-2
d_call: NA
v_call: TRBV5-6

cdr3_aa: CASSIGDRQPQHF
cdr3_nt: TGTGCCAGCAGCATCGGGGATAGACAGCCCCAGCATTTT
clone_size: NA
j_call: TRBJ1-5
d_call: NA
v_call: TRBV9

cdr3_aa: CASSSGTSPGELFF
cdr3_nt: TGCGCCAGCAGCTCCGGGACTAGCCCCGGGGAGCTGTTTTTT
clone_size: NA
j_call: TRBJ2-2
d_call: TRBD2
v_call: TRBV5-1